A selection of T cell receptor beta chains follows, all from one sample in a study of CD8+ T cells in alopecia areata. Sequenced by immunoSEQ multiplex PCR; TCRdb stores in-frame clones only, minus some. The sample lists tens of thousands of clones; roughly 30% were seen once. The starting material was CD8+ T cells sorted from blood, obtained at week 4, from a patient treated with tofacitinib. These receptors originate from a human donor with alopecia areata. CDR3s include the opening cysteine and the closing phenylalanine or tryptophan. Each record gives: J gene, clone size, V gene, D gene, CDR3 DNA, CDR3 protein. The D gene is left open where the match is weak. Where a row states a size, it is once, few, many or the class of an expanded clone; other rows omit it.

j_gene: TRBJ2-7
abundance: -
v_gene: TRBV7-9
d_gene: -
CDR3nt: TGTGCCAGCAGCTCCCCAACGGTGGGCCAGGGCGAGCAGTACTTC
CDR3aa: CASSSPTVGQGEQYF

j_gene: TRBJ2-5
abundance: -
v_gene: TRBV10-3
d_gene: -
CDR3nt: TGTGCCATCAGCTCGCCCCCCCCCGGGCCCGGGGAGACCCAGTACTTC
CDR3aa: CAISSPPPGPGETQYF

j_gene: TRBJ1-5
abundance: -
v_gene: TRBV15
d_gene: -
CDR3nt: TGTGCCACCAGCGACGGACCGGGTACACACCAGCCCCAGCATTTT
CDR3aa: CATSDGPGTHQPQHF

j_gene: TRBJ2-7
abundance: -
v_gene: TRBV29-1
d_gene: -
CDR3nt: TGCAGCGTTGAAGATCAGTCCAGCTCCTACGAGCAGTACTTC
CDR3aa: CSVEDQSSSYEQYF

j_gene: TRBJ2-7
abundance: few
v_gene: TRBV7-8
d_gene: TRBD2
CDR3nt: TGTGCCAGCACGCTTACCGGACTAGCGGGAGACGAGCAGTACTTC
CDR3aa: CASTLTGLAGDEQYF

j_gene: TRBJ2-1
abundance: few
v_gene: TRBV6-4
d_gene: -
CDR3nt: TGTGCCAGCAGTGAGTCCGCCGATGAAACCTACAATGAGCAGTTCTTC
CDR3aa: CASSESADETYNEQFF

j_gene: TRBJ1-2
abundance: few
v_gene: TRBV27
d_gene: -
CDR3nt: TGTGCCAGCCGTGCTGGTAACTATGGCTACACCTTC
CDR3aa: CASRAGNYGYTF

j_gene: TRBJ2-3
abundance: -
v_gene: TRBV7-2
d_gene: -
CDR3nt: TGTGCCAGCCGAGGGCTAGATGGCACAGATACGCAGTATTTT
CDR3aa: CASRGLDGTDTQYF

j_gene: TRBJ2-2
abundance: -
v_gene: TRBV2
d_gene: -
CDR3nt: TGTGCCAGCGTCCGTCCCGGGGAGCTGTTTTTT
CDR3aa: CASVRPGELFF

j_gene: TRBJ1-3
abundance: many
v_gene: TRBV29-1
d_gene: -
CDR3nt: TGCAGCGCTATGGTGGCAGACGGAAACACCATATATTTT
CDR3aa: CSAMVADGNTIYF

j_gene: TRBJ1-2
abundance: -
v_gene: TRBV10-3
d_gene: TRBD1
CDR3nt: TGTGCCATCAGTGAACAGGGGATCGATGGCTACACCTTC
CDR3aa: CAISEQGIDGYTF

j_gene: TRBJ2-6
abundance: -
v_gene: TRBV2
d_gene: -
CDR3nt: TGTGCCAGCAGTGAAGGGTCCGGGGCTGGGGCCAACGTCCTGACTTTC
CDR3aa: CASSEGSGAGANVLTF

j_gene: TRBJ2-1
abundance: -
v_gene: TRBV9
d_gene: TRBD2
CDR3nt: TGTGCCAGCAGCATTACTAGCGGTGGCTTCGATGAGCAGTTCTTC
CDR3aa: CASSITSGGFDEQFF

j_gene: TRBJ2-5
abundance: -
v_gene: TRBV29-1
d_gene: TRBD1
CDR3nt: TGCAGCATTGATTACAGGGGGCTTGGAGAGACCCAGTACTTC
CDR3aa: CSIDYRGLGETQYF

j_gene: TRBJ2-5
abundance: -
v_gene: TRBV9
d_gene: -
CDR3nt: TGTGCCAGCAGCCCCCCCCAGCTAGTAGGAGAGACCCAGTACTTC
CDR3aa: CASSPPQLVGETQYF

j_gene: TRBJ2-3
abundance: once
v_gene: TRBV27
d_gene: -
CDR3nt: TGTGCCAGCAGTCCCCGGGGGCAATTCAGCCAGTATTTT
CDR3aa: CASSPRGQFSQYF

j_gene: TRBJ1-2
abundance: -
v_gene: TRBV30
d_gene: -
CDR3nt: TGTGCCTGGAGTGCGGGAGACTTGCGTGGCTACACCTTC
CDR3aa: CAWSAGDLRGYTF

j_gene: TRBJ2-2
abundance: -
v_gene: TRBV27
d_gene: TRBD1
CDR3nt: TGTGCCAGCAGTTCGACCTTTGACAGGGACACCGGGGAGCTGTTTTTT
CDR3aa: CASSSTFDRDTGELFF

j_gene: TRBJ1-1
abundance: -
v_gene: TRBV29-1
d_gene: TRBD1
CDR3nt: TGCAGCGCTCCGACAGGGGGACGAACTGAAGCTTTCTTT
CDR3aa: CSAPTGGRTEAFF

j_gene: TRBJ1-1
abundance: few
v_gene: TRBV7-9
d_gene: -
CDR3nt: TGTGCCAGCAGCCTTATAGTCACTGAAGCTTTCTTT
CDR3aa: CASSLIVTEAFF

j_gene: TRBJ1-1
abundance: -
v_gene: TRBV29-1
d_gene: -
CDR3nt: TGCAGCGTTGAATGGTGGGATAGGCAGGGGCAACGGAACACTGAAGCTTTCTTT
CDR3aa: CSVEWWDRQGQRNTEAFF

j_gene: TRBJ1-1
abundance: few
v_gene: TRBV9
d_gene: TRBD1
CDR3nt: TGTGCCAGCAGCGTAGCAGGGGGGGGCACCCCTGAAGCTTTCTTT
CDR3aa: CASSVAGGGTPEAFF

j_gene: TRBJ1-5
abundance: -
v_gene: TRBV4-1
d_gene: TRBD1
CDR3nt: TGCGCCAGCAGCACGCGGACAGGTAGCAATCAGCCCCAGCATTTT
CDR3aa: CASSTRTGSNQPQHF

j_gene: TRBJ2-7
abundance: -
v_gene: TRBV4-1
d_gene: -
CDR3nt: TGCGCCAGCAGCCAGCAGGACCGGGGCTACGAGCAGTACTTC
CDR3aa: CASSQQDRGYEQYF

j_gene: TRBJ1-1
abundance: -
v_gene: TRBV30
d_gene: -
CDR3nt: TGTGCCTGGAGTGAACTGGCGACTGAAGCTTTCTTT
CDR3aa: CAWSELATEAFF

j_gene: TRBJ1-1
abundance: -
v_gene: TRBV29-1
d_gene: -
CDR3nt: TGCAGCTCTGGAGGAACTGAAGCTTTCTTT
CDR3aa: CSSGGTEAFF

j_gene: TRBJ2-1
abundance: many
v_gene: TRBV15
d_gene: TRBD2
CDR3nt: TGTGCCACCAGCAGAGGGATAGCGGGATCCTCCTACAATGAGCAGTTCTTC
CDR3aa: CATSRGIAGSSYNEQFF

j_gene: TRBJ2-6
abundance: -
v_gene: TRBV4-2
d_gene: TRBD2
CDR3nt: TGTGCCAGCAGCCAACGGGGGGGCTCTGGGGCCAACGTCCTGACTTTC
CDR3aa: CASSQRGGSGANVLTF

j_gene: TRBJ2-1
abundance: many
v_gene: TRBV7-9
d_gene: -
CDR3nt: TGTGCCAGCAGCTTATCGGCCAATAGGGGAAATGAGCAGTTCTTC
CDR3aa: CASSLSANRGNEQFF

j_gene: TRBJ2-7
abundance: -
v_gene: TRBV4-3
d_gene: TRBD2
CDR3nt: TGCGCCAGCAGCCAAGATTCGGTGACTAGCCTCCGGGAGCAGTACTTC
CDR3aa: CASSQDSVTSLREQYF

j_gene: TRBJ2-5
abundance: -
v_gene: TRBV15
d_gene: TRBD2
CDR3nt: TGTGCCACCAGCAGAGTGGGAGGGTCAGAGACCCAGTACTTC
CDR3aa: CATSRVGGSETQYF

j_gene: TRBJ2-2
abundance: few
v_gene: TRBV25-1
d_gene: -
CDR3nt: TGTGCCAGTGGACTTTTCGGGGAGCTGTTTTTT
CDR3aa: CASGLFGELFF

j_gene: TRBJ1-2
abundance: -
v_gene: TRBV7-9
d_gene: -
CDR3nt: TGTGCCAGCAGCCTCCAACGGGGGGATGGCTACACCTTC
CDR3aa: CASSLQRGDGYTF

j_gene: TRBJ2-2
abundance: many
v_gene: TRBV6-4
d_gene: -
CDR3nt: TGTGCCAGCAGTGACTCGACCACCGGGGAGCTGTTTTTT
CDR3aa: CASSDSTTGELFF

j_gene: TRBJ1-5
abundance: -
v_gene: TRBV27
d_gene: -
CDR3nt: TGTGCCAGCGGGCTAAATCAGCCCCAGCATTTT
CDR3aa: CASGLNQPQHF

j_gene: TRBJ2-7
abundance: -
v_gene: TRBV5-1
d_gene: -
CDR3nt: TGCGCCAGCAGCCAAGAATATCCCAACTACGAGCAGTACTTC
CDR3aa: CASSQEYPNYEQYF

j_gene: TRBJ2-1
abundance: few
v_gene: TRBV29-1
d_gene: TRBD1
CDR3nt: TGCAGCGTTGGGGACAGGGGGATGGATGAGCAGTTCTTC
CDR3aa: CSVGDRGMDEQFF

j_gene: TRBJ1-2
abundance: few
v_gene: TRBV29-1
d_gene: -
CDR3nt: TGCAGCGTTCGTACCGTACCCTATGGCTACACCTTC
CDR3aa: CSVRTVPYGYTF

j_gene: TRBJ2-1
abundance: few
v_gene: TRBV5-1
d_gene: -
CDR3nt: TGCGCCAGCAGCGGAACAGGGTACAATGAGCAGTTCTTC
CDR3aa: CASSGTGYNEQFF

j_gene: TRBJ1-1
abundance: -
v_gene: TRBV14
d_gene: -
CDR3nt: TGTGCCAGCAGCCCGGCCGCCTGGGGAGACGCTTTCTTT
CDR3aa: CASSPAAWGDAFF

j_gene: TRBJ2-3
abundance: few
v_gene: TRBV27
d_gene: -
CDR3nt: TGTGCCAGCAGTTTATACGCGGGACCGACAGATACGCAGTATTTT
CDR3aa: CASSLYAGPTDTQYF

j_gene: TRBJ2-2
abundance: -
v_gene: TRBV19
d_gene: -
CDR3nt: TGTGCCAGTATGGTGGGCTTGAACACCGGGGAGCTGTTTTTT
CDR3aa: CASMVGLNTGELFF

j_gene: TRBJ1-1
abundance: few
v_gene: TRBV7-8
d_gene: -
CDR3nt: TGTGCCAGCAGCTCCACAAAGGCGGGGACTGAAGCTTTCTTT
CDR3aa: CASSSTKAGTEAFF

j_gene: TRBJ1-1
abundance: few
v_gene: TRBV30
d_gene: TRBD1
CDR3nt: TGTGCCTGGGTTCAAGGCCAGGGGGCTCGTGAAGCTTTCTTT
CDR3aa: CAWVQGQGAREAFF

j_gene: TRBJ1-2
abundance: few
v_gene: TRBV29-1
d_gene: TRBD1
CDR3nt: TGCAGCGTTAAGACAGGGGAGGACTATGGCTACACCTTC
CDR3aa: CSVKTGEDYGYTF

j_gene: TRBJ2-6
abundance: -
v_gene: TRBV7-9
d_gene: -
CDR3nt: TGTGCCAGCTCACCTGGACAGCTCTCTGGGGCCAACGTCCTGACTTTC
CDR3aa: CASSPGQLSGANVLTF

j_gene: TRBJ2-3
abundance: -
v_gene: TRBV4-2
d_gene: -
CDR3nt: TGTGCCAGCAGCCAAGTCGGGGCGGCTAGCACAGATACGCAGTATTTT
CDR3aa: CASSQVGAASTDTQYF

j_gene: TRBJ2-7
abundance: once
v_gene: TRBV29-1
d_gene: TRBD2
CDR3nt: TGCAGCGTTGAAACTAGCGGTTCCTACGAGCAGTACTTC
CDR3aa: CSVETSGSYEQYF

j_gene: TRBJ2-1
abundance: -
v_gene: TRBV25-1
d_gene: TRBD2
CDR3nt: TGTGCCAGCAGTGAAGCGGGAGGGCCGGTGAATGAGCAGTTCTTC
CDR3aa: CASSEAGGPVNEQFF

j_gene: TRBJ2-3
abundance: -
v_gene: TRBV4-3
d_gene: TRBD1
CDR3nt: TGCGCCAGCAGCCAAGGGACAGGGATCGCCACAGATACGCAGTATTTT
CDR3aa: CASSQGTGIATDTQYF

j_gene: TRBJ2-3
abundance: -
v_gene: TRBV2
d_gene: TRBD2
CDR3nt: TGTGCCAGCAGCCTAGCGGCCCCGGATACGCAGTATTTT
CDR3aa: CASSLAAPDTQYF

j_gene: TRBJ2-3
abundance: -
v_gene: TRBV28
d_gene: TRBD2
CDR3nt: TGTGCCAGCAGTCCTAGGACTAGCTTTAGCACAGATACGCAGTATTTT
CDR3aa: CASSPRTSFSTDTQYF